This TCR beta chain was sequenced in a study of beta chain features in type 1 diabetes. Findings and limits, study-wide: For type 1 diabetes patients, VDJ junctions showed fewer insertions and more deletions. Shorter TCRB CDR3s, moderately but significantly so, marked every one of the four CD4+ subsets in Type 1 diabetes patients.

Germline V lookup: CDR1 MNHEY, CDR2 SMNVEV (reference sequence). CDR3 length: 15 amino acids. V was clipped by 2 bases and J by 1 base, with 12 bases between them. This clone has more than one count but fewer than ten. Antigen: not known. The entirety of the isolated RNA underwent reverse transcription, so expressed TCRB transcripts were sequenced. Measured with immunoSEQ multiplex PCR; TCRdb has only the in-frame clones, and not every one. The sample holds 200,000 to 250,000 clones, over 8.5% seen once. This chain connects TRBV27 to TRBJ2-7, with D maybe TRBD1 (6 bases). Sequenced input: naive CD4+ T cells from blood. This TCR was recovered from a young woman in good health. The CDR3 nucleotides are TGTGCCAGCAGTTTAACCCTGACAGGATCCTACGAGCAGTACTTC. Amino acid sequence: CASSLTLTGSYEQYF.